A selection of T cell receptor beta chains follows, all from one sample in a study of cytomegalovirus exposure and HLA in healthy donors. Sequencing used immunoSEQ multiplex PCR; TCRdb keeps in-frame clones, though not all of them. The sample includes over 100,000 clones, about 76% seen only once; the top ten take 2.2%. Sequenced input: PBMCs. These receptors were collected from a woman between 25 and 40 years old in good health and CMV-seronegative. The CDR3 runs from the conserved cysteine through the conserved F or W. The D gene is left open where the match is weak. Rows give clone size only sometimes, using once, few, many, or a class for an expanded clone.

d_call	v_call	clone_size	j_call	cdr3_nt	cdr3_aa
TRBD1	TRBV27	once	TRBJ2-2	TGTGCCAGCAGGACCACGACAGGGGGTACCGGGGAGCTGTTTTTT	CASRTTTGGTGELFF
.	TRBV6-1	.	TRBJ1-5	TGTGCCAGCAGTGAAGGTCAGGGTGTGAGAAATCAGCCCCAGCATTTT	CASSEGQGVRNQPQHF
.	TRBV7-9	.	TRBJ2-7	TGTGCCAGCAGACCCTCTGAGGGCGAGCAGTACTTC	CASRPSEGEQYF
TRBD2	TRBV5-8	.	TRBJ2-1	TGTGCCAGCAGCTCAAAGACTAGCGGGAGAGGTGAGCAGTTCTTC	CASSSKTSGRGEQFF
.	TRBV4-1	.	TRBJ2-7	TGCGCCAGCAGCGAAGAACAGGCTACCTACGAGCAGTACTTC	CASSEEQATYEQYF
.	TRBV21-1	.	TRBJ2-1	.	CASSKDSGWASGSTDEQFF
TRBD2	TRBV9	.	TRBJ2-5	TGTGCCAGCAGCGGACTAGCGGGAGGTAAAGAGACCCAGTACTTC	CASSGLAGGKETQYF
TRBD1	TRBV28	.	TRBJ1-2	TGTGCCAGCAGGGGACAGGGCAGCTATGGCTACACCTTC	CASRGQGSYGYTF
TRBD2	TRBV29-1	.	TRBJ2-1	TGCAGCGTTGAAACCACCGGAGCGGGAGGCGGCGGTGAGCAGTTCTTC	CSVETTGAGGGGEQFF
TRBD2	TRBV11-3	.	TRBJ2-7	TGTGCCAGCAGCTTCAATAGCGGGAGCGAGCAGTACTTC	CASSFNSGSEQYF
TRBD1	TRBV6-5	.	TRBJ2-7	TGTGCCAGCAATTCTGCGGGACAGGGCTCAGACGAGCAGTACTTC	CASNSAGQGSDEQYF
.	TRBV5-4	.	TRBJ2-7	TGTGCCAGCAGCCGCGGGCAGTACGAGCAGTACTTC	CASSRGQYEQYF
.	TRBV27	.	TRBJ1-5	TGTGCCAGCAGTCCCAGGGATCAGTCCCACATGTCTGGTCAGCCCCAGCATTTT	CASSPRDQSHMSGQPQHF
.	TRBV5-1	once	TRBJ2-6	TGCGCCAGCAGCCCCCAGGGCTCTGGGGCCAACGTCCTGACTTTC	CASSPQGSGANVLTF
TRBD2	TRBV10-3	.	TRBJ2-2	TGTGCCATCAGGGTAGCGGGGGATAACACCGGGGAGCTGTTTTTT	CAIRVAGDNTGELFF
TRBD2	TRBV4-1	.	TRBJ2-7	TGCGCCAGCAGCCAAGATGCTTTACCAGCGGGGGAGCAGTACTTC	CASSQDALPAGEQYF
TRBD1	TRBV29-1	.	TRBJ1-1	TGCAGCATACGACAGGGGGGGAACACTGAAGCTTTCTTT	CSIRQGGNTEAFF
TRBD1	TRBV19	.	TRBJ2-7	TGTGCCAGTAGCCGTACAGGGGAGTACGAGCAGTACTTC	CASSRTGEYEQYF
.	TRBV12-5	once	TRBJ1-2	TGTGCTAGTGGCTTCCCCCCGGACACTTCCAACTATGGCTACACCTTC	CASGFPPDTSNYGYTF
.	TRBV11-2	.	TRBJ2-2	TGTGCCAGCAGCTTAGGGGGCCGCGGCACCGGGGAGCTGTTTTTT	CASSLGGRGTGELFF
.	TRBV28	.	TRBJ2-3	TGTGCCAGCGGCCTCACAGATACGCAGTATTTT	CASGLTDTQYF
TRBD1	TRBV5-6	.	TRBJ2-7	TGTGCCAGCACGACAGGGGGCGAGCAGTACTTC	CASTTGGEQYF
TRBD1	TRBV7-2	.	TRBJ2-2	TGTGCCAGCAGCCGGGACACAGGGGTCGGGGAGCTGTTTTTT	CASSRDTGVGELFF
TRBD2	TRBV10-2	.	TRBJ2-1	TGCGCCAGCAAAAAAGGCGGGAGTGACAGTAATGAGCAGTTCTTC	CASKKGGSDSNEQFF
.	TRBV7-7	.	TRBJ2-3	TGTGCCAGCAGCAGAGACGGGGGGCGAGGAGATACGCAGTATTTT	CASSRDGGRGDTQYF
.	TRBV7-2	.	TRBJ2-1	TGTGCCAGCAGCTTAGGTATCTCGCGCGGGGAGCAGTTCTTC	CASSLGISRGEQFF
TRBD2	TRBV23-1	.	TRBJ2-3	TGCGCCAGCAGTCAATCGACTAGCCGAAACACAGATACGCAGTATTTT	CASSQSTSRNTDTQYF
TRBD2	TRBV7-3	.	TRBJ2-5	TGTGCCAGCAGCCCTAGCGGGGCCCAAGAGACCCAGTACTTC	CASSPSGAQETQYF
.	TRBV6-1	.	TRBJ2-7	TGTGCCAGCAGTACCGGACAGACCTACGAGCAGTACTTC	CASSTGQTYEQYF
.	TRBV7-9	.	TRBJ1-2	TGTTCCAGCAGCTTAGGGCGACAAGACTATGGCTACACCTTC	CSSSLGRQDYGYTF
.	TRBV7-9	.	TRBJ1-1	TGTTCCAGCAGCTTACTCTACCGGGGAGATTACACTGAAGCTTTCTTT	CSSSLLYRGDYTEAFF
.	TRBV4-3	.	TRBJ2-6	TGCGCCAGCAGCCGAGGCGTAACGGCAGCCTCCTCTGGGGCCAACGTCCTGACTTTC	CASSRGVTAASSGANVLTF
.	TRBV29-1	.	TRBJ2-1	TGCAGCGTTGTCGTTGTGAGAGGGGGTGAGCAGTTCTTC	CSVVVVRGGEQFF
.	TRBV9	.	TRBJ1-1	TGTGCCAGCAGCGTCGTGGGGGGCGGGAGTGAAGCTTTCTTT	CASSVVGGGSEAFF
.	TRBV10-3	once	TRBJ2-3	TGTGCCATCAAGGAGGGATTCAGACTAGGAGATACGCAGTATTTT	CAIKEGFRLGDTQYF
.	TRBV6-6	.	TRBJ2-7	TGTGCCAGCAGCGCCGGGTCCTTACACTACGAGCAGTACTTC	CASSAGSLHYEQYF
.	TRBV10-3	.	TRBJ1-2	TGTGCCATCAATCCCACAGCCCCCGCCTATGGCTACACCTTC	CAINPTAPAYGYTF
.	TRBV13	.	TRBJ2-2	TGTGCCAGCAGCTCCGGGACTTGGAACACCGGGGAGCTGTTTTTT	CASSSGTWNTGELFF
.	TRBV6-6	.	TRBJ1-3	TGTGCCAGCAGTTCTGCTGGAAACACCATATATTTT	CASSSAGNTIYF
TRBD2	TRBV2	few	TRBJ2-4	TGTGCCAGCAGTGATCCCAGCGGGAGTGTCGGAAACATTCAGTACTTC	CASSDPSGSVGNIQYF
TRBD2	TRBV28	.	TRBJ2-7	TGTGCCAGCAGTTCCCCGGGGACTAGCGCTTTCTACGAGCAGTACTTC	CASSSPGTSAFYEQYF
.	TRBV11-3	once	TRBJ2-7	TGTGCCAGCAGCCCCATGACGCAAGGCGGGCCATTC	CASSPMTQGGPF
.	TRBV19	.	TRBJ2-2	TGTGCCAGCAGCCTTAGCGGAACTACGAACACCGGGGAGCTGTTTTTT	CASSLSGTTNTGELFF
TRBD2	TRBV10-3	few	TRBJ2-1	TGTGCCACCCAAGGGGAACTAGCGGGAGGGGGTAATGAGCAGTTCTTC	CATQGELAGGGNEQFF
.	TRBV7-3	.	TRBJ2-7	TGTGCCAGCAGCTTAGATGGCAACTCCTACGAGCAGTACTTC	CASSLDGNSYEQYF
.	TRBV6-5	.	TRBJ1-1	TGTGCCAGCAGGGAAGAGCAGGGGTACACTGAAGCTTTCTTT	CASREEQGYTEAFF
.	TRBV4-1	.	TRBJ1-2	TGCGCCAGCAGCCAAGAGCGTACTGCTAACTATGGCTACACCTTC	CASSQERTANYGYTF
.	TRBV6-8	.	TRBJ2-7	TGTGCCAGCAGTATCAGACACCAAGACGGTTACGAGCAGTACTTC	CASSIRHQDGYEQYF
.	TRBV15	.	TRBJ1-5	TGTGCCACCAGCAGAGATAAGGGGGGGTATAATCCCCAGCATTTT	CATSRDKGGYNPQHF
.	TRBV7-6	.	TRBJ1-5	TGTGCCAGCAGCCTTCCTAATCAGCCCCAGCATTTT	CASSLPNQPQHF
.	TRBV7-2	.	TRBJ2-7	TGTGCCAGCAGCCGCCCGAGTAGGACTCCTGCATTAAGCTCCTACGAGCAGTACTTC	CASSRPSRTPALSSYEQYF
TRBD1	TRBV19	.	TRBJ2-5	TGTGCCAGCGCGGGACAGGGGTATGAGTGGGAGACCCAGTACTTC	CASAGQGYEWETQYF
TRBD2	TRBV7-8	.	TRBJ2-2	TGTGCCAGCAGCTTTTCTAGCGGGAGCCCTAGCACCGGGGAGCTGTTTTTT	CASSFSSGSPSTGELFF
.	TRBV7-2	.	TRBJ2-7	TGTGCCAGCAAATGGGAACTAGTATCGGGCTACGAGCAGTACTTC	CASKWELVSGYEQYF
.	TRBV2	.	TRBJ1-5	TGTGCCAGCAGTGTACAGCTTGATCAGCCCCAGCATTTT	CASSVQLDQPQHF
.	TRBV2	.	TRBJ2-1	TGTGCCAGCAGTTCCGGGACTGGGGGATACAATGAGCAGTTCTTC	CASSSGTGGYNEQFF
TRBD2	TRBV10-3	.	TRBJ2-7	TGTGCCATCAGTTCCACTAGCGGAGTGTTCTACGAGCAGTACTTC	CAISSTSGVFYEQYF